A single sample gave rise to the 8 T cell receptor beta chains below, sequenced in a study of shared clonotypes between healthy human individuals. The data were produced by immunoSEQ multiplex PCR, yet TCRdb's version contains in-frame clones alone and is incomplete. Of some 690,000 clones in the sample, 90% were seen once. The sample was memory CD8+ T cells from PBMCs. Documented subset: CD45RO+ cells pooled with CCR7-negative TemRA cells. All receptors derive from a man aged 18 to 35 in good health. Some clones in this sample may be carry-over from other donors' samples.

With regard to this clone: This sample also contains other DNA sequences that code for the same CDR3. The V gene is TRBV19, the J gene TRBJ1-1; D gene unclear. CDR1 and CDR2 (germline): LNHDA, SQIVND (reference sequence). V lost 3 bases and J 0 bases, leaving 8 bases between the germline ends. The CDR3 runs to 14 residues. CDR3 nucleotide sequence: TGTGCCAGTAGTATTGGCGGGTTGAACACTGAAGCTTTCTTT. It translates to CASSIGGLNTEAFF.

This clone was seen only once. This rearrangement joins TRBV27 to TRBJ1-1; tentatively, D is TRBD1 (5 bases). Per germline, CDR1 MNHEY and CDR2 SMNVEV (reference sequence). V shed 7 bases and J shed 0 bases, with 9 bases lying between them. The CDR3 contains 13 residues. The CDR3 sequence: CASTDSMNTEAFF. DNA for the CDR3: TGTGCCAGCACTGACAGCATGAACACTGAAGCTTTCTTT.

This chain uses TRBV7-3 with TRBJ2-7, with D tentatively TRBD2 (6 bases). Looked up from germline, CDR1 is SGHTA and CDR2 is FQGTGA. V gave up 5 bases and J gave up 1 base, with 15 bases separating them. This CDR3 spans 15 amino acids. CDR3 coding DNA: TGTGCCAGCAGCATATCGGCGGGGCCTTCCTACGAGCAGTACTTC. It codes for CASSISAGPSYEQYF.

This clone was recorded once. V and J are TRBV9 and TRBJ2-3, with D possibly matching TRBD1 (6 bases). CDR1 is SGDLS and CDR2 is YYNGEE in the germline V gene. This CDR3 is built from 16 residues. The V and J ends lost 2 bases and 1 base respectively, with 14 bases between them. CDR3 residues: CASSVGQRVGTDTQYF. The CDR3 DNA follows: TGTGCCAGCAGCGTCGGACAGAGGGTGGGCACAGATACGCAGTATTTT.

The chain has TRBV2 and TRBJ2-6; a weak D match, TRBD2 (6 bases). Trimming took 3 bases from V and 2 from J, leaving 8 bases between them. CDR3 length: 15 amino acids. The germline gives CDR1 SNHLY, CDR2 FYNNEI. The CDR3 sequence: CASSEAGTGANVLTF. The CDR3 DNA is TGTGCCAGCAGTGAGGCGGGGACTGGGGCCAACGTCCTGACTTTC.

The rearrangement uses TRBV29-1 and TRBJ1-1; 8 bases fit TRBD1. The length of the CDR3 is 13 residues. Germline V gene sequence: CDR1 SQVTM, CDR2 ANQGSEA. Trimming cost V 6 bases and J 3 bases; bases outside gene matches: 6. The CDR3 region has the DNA TGCAGCGTCATAACAGGGGGTTACACTGAAGCTTTCTTT. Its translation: CSVITGGYTEAFF.

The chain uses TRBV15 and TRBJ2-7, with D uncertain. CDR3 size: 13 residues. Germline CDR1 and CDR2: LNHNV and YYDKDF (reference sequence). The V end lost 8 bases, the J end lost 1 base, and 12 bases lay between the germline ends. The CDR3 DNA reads TGTGCCACCTTCATGGTCCTTTCCTACGAGCAGTACTTC. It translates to CATFMVLSYEQYF.

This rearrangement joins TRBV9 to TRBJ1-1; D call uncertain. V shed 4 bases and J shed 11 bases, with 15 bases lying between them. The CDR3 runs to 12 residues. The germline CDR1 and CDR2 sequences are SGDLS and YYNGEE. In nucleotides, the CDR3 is TGTGCCAGCAGCCCAGAGGTTGATGGGGCTTTCTTT. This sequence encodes CASSPEVDGAFF. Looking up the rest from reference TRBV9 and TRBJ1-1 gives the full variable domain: DSGVTQTPKHLITATGQRVTLRCSPRSGDLSVYWYQQSLDQGLQFLIQYYNGEERAKGNILERFSAQQFPDLHSELNLSSLELGDSALYFCASSPEVDGAFFGQGTRLTVV.